These T cell receptor beta chains were read from a single sample in a study of blood T cell repertoires in COVID-19. Sequenced by immunoSEQ multiplex PCR; TCRdb stores in-frame clones only, minus some. This sample has some 280,000 clones, with 89% found just once. The source material was peripheral blood. The receptors derive from a middle-aged woman who had recovered from COVID-19. Each CDR3 is given with its conserved first and last residue. D genes are given only for firm matches. Only some rows state a clone size, as once, few, many or a class for expanded clones.

DNA	CDR3	size	D	V	J
TGCAGCGTTTCCCCCGCGGCGAATCAGCCCCAGCATTTT	CSVSPAANQPQHF	once	-	TRBV29-1	TRBJ1-5
TGCGCCAGCAGCCAGACAGGGGTGAACACTGAAGCTTTCTTT	CASSQTGVNTEAFF	-	TRBD1	TRBV5-1	TRBJ1-1
TGCGCCAGCAGCCAAGAATCGGGACTAGCGGGGTTCTCAGCGCAGTATTTT	CASSQESGLAGFSAQYF	-	TRBD2	TRBV4-1	TRBJ2-3
TGTGCCAGCAGTTTAAGCACCGGGACAGGGCAGCTTAACTATGGCTACACCTTC	CASSLSTGTGQLNYGYTF	-	TRBD1	TRBV28	TRBJ1-2
TGTGCCAGCAAAAGCCCGGCGAACACCGGGGAGCTGTTTTTT	CASKSPANTGELFF	-	-	TRBV2	TRBJ2-2
TGTGCCAGCAGCGCCGGACAGGGGTCTTTCAATCAGCCCCAGCATTTT	CASSAGQGSFNQPQHF	-	TRBD1	TRBV7-9	TRBJ1-5
TGTGCCAGCTCACCAGCACTAGCGGGAGACTACAATGAGCAGTTCTTC	CASSPALAGDYNEQFF	-	TRBD2	TRBV18	TRBJ2-1
TGCAGCGTTGACCCCGGGGGCACAGGGGGTTTAGAGGGCTACACCTTC	CSVDPGGTGGLEGYTF	-	TRBD1	TRBV29-1	TRBJ1-2
TGTGCCAGCAGCATACGGACAGGGGCTAATGAAAAACTGTTTTTT	CASSIRTGANEKLFF	once	TRBD1	TRBV5-6	TRBJ1-4
TGCGCCAGCAGGGGGACTAGCGGGGTGAGCGGCGAGCAGTACTTC	CASRGTSGVSGEQYF	-	TRBD2	TRBV5-1	TRBJ2-7
TGTGCCATCAGTGATCAGGGACAGGGCTACGAGCAGTACTTC	CAISDQGQGYEQYF	-	TRBD1	TRBV10-3	TRBJ2-7
TGTGCCAGTAGTCACCACTCGGGACAGCCGAACACTGAAGCTTTCTTT	CASSHHSGQPNTEAFF	-	TRBD1	TRBV19	TRBJ1-1
TGTGCCAGCAGGCAAAGGGGCAAAAACATTCAGTACTTC	CASRQRGKNIQYF	-	-	TRBV6-5	TRBJ2-4
TGTGCCAGCAGCTTGGAGGGGGTAGGGGAGCTGTTTTTT	CASSLEGVGELFF	-	-	TRBV5-4	TRBJ2-2
TGCGCCAGCAGCCCTGGGGGGGGAGAGACCCAGTACTTC	CASSPGGGETQYF	-	TRBD2	TRBV5-1	TRBJ2-5
TGCGCCAGCAGCTTGGTTTTAGAGGAGAGCACAGATACGCAGTATTTT	CASSLVLEESTDTQYF	-	-	TRBV5-1	TRBJ2-3
TGTGCCAGCAGTTTAAAAGCGGGAGGGCCGCTTACGCAGTATTTT	CASSLKAGGPLTQYF	once	TRBD2	TRBV27	TRBJ2-3
TGTGCCAGCACTTTCCATCAGCCCCAGCATTTT	CASTFHQPQHF	-	-	TRBV9	TRBJ1-5
TGTGCCAGCAGCTCGTTAGCGGGGATCACAGATACGCAGTATTTT	CASSSLAGITDTQYF	-	TRBD2	TRBV11-3	TRBJ2-3
TGTGCCACCAGCAGAGGCGGTCTCTCCCAGGGCGAGCAGTACTTC	CATSRGGLSQGEQYF	-	-	TRBV15	TRBJ2-7
TGTGCCAGCAGCTTACAGGGGATGGGTGGCACAGATACGCAGTATTTT	CASSLQGMGGTDTQYF	-	-	TRBV7-3	TRBJ2-3
TGTGCCAGCAGTTGGGGGGGGCCCCTGGACCAGTTCTTC	CASSWGGPLDQFF	-	-	TRBV27	TRBJ2-1
TGTGCCAGCAGCCCTAGTGTGGCTAGCGGGAGCTACGAGCAGTACTTC	CASSPSVASGSYEQYF	-	TRBD2	TRBV27	TRBJ2-7
TGCAGCGTTGAAGATTTTGCGGGAGTTTACGGTGAGCAGTTCTTC	CSVEDFAGVYGEQFF	-	TRBD2	TRBV29-1	TRBJ2-1
TGTGCCAGCAGCCAACGAAGGACTAGTTTTTCCTACGAGCAGTACTTC	CASSQRRTSFSYEQYF	-	TRBD2	TRBV14	TRBJ2-7
TGCGCCAGCAGCCCCTCCGGGGGACTAGGGAATCAGCCCCAGCATTTT	CASSPSGGLGNQPQHF	-	-	TRBV5-1	TRBJ1-5
TGTGCCAGCAGCTTAGATAGAGGAAAAGCTTTCTTT	CASSLDRGKAFF	-	-	TRBV11-3	TRBJ1-1
TGTGCCACCAGTGATTGGGCGGGAGTCTCGCTAGGGGAGCAGTTCTTC	CATSDWAGVSLGEQFF	-	TRBD2	TRBV24-1	TRBJ2-1
TGCAGCGCCGAGGACTCCTACGAGCAGTACTTC	CSAEDSYEQYF	-	-	TRBV29-1	TRBJ2-7
TGTGCCAGCAGCTTAAACCAGGGGCAGTGGGGAGATACGCAGTATTTT	CASSLNQGQWGDTQYF	-	-	TRBV7-3	TRBJ2-3
TGTGCCAGCAGCTACTTACAGGGGGCGAACACTGAAGCTTTCTTT	CASSYLQGANTEAFF	-	TRBD1	TRBV7-9	TRBJ1-1
TGCGCCAGCAGCCCCGCAGAAGGGGCGTGGACTGAAGCTTTCTTT	CASSPAEGAWTEAFF	-	-	TRBV5-1	TRBJ1-1
TGTGCCAGCAGCCGGGCACCTAACACCGGGGAGCTGTTTTTT	CASSRAPNTGELFF	-	-	TRBV3-1/TRBV3-2	TRBJ2-2
TGTGCCAGCAGGACAGGGATGTCCTACGAGCAGTACTTC	CASRTGMSYEQYF	few	-	TRBV21-1	TRBJ2-7
TGCAGCGTTGAAGATGACAGGGGGCCTCAAGAAAAACTGTTTTTT	CSVEDDRGPQEKLFF	-	TRBD1	TRBV29-1	TRBJ1-4
TGTGCCAGCAGTGAAGTGGGCACACCGAACACCGGGGAGCTGTTTTTT	CASSEVGTPNTGELFF	-	-	TRBV2	TRBJ2-2
TGTGCCAGCAGCTTAGGACAGGGGGCGCACACTGAAGCTTTCTTT	CASSLGQGAHTEAFF	-	TRBD1	TRBV11-2	TRBJ1-1
TGCGCCAGCAGCCAGGACGCGGGAGCCTACGAGCAGTACTTC	CASSQDAGAYEQYF	-	TRBD2	TRBV4-1	TRBJ2-7
TGCGCCAGCAGCTCGGGACTAGCGGGAGGGGAGACCCAGTACTTC	CASSSGLAGGETQYF	-	TRBD2	TRBV5-1	TRBJ2-5
TGTGCCAGCAGCTTAATAGCGGGAGGGATCTACAATGAGCAGTTCTTC	CASSLIAGGIYNEQFF	-	TRBD2	TRBV11-3	TRBJ2-1
TGTGCCAGTAGTAATCCCAACAGGGGTGGGGAGACCCAGTACTTC	CASSNPNRGGETQYF	-	TRBD1	TRBV19	TRBJ2-5
TGTGCCAGCAGTGGGGACAGGCTCCCCTACGAGCAGTACTTC	CASSGDRLPYEQYF	once	TRBD1	TRBV2	TRBJ2-7
TGCGCCAGCAGCCAAGGCGAAGTACGGGGAAGCCTCGAGCAGTACTTC	CASSQGEVRGSLEQYF	-	-	TRBV4-1	TRBJ2-7
TGTGCCAGCAGCCACGGAGGAGGGGGCGGGTCCGAGCAGTACTTC	CASSHGGGGGSEQYF	-	-	TRBV3-1/TRBV3-2	TRBJ2-7
TGTGCCAGCAGTTTTCGGGAGACCCAGTACTTC	CASSFRETQYF	-	-	TRBV27	TRBJ2-5
TGTGCCAGCAGGGGGACAGGGAATGAAAAACTGTTTTTT	CASRGTGNEKLFF	-	TRBD1	TRBV12-3/TRBV12-4	TRBJ1-4
TGCAGCGTTGTTGTGGGGCTAGTTGGCTACACCTTC	CSVVVGLVGYTF	few	-	TRBV29-1	TRBJ1-2
TGTGCCAGCAGCACGTCCCTGGGCAGCGGGAGGGCCTCCGAGCAGTACTTC	CASSTSLGSGRASEQYF	few	TRBD2	TRBV7-2	TRBJ2-7
TGTGCCTGTTCGGGACAGGAGCGGAATGAGCAGTTCTTC	CACSGQERNEQFF	-	TRBD1	TRBV30	TRBJ2-1
TGTGCCAGCAAGCGGGACTACCATTACGAGCAGTACTTC	CASKRDYHYEQYF	-	TRBD2	TRBV12-3/TRBV12-4	TRBJ2-7
TGTGCCAGTAACCAGCGGGGGAGGGACACTGAAGCTTTCTTT	CASNQRGRDTEAFF	-	-	TRBV19	TRBJ1-1
TGTGCCTGGAGTGTGGCAGGGTACGAGCAGTACTTC	CAWSVAGYEQYF	-	-	TRBV30	TRBJ2-7
TGTGCCAGCAGTGAGGGACTAGCGGGTGTTAACATTCAGTACTTC	CASSEGLAGVNIQYF	-	TRBD2	TRBV4-2	TRBJ2-4